The source of this T cell receptor (beta chain) is a study of cytomegalovirus exposure and HLA in healthy donors (dated by TCRdb to about 2017). With regard to the full study: An earlier analysis of more than 550 of the donors reported 276 Gb of sequence data and some 110 million unique TCR beta sequences obtained from approximately 180 million T cells. Roughly 300 gigabases of sequencing data and tens of millions of unique TCR sequences were included in an early release covering 550 to 650 HLA-typed donors. Of the 350 to 400 genotyped donors, over 70% fell in the genetic ancestry cluster associated with self-reported Caucasian donors. The study was designed to test whether signatures of past pathogen exposure could be identified by cataloging public T cell receptors. The study profiled the T cell repertoires of about 640 subjects by immunosequencing and related them to cytomegalovirus serostatus. In addition to the first cohort of approximately 670 subjects, a separate validation cohort of approximately 120 different subjects was used. To predict cytomegalovirus infection status, the study brought together high-throughput TCR immunosequencing, statistical association of individual TCRs with disease status, and machine learning. To study patterns of TCR occurrence, a later analysis re-analyzed previously published TCR beta repertoires from around 700 donors and added high-resolution HLA genotyping. The later analysis used no new phenotypic data to find candidate immune exposures, relying instead on TCR beta sequences and their occurrence across donors. An earlier analysis of some 500 of the donors used high-throughput TCR beta sequencing to judge whether each TCR beta V gene segment behaved as functional or pseudogenic. Donor age, sex, ethnicity and CMV serostatus were compiled alongside the repertoire data. In a later genetic analysis, genome-wide SNP genotypes for about three fifths of the roughly 670 donors were used, and that subset was treated as a discovery cohort. All discovery cohort repertoires had been generated using a single sequencing platform. HLA typing included class I and class II loci at four-digit resolution. The number of donors typed differed by locus, with about 629-640 for A, B, C, DRB1 and DQB1, around 500 for DQA1, nearly 610 for DPA1, and some 450 for DPB1. A handful of DR-DQ haplotypes were handled as single units for association and clustering because linkage in the cohort was strong. On average, around 240,000 unique TCR beta nucleotide sequences were sequenced per donor among fewer than 500 genotyped donors of the cohort, with 15% to 20% of those sequences being non-productive.

Including cysteine and phenylalanine, the CDR3 has 16 amino acids. Of all the DNA, just the CDR3 is kept, 48 bases in frame from base 1. Deletion took 2 bases off V and 0 bases off J, with a span of 8 bases between the germline ends. Looking up the germline V gene (reference sequence) yields CDR1 MNHEY and CDR2 SMNVEV. The library was produced with the immunoSEQ multiplex PCR assay. For the multiplex PCR, a mixture combining 60 forward primers for TCR Vbeta segments and 13 reverse primers for TCR Jbeta segments was used. Amplification of the CDR3 region of rearranged TCR beta genes was performed with a multiplex PCR assay on genomic DNA. The Illumina HiSeq System was used to sequence the amplified TCR beta libraries as 87-base-pair reads. As for the authors' bioinformatics: In a later analysis, approximately 74 million unique TCR beta chains were counted across the roughly 670 repertoires, and roughly 9.9 million of these chains were shared by at least two donors. Raw reads were error-corrected and collapsed into unique sequences by a nearest-neighbor algorithm in which closely related sequences were merged to remove PCR and sequencing errors. CDR3 sequences were aligned to IMGT reference sequences to assign V, D and J gene segments. Each retained sequence needed at least a six-nucleotide match to both a V gene segment and a J gene segment. A rearrangement was called productive if the CDR3 had no stop codons and remained in frame with V and J, and every other rearrangement was called non-productive. Following IMGT convention, CDR3 was defined as the stretch from the second conserved V-encoded cysteine to the conserved J-encoded phenylalanine. The earlier analysis of about 560 of the donors excluded any sequence lacking an unambiguous match to a single V gene segment. An earlier analysis of 587 of the donors classified V segments as functional when productive rearrangements were above 56.7% and as segregating when the standard deviation between donors was above 5%. A statistical classification framework was built to diagnose cytomegalovirus status from the catalog of TCR beta chain sequences. A later analysis assigned V and J genes by comparing TCR nucleotide sequences with IMGT/GENE-DB human TR gene sequences. A later analysis assigned CDR3 sequences and most-parsimonious VDJ recombination scenarios with the TCRdist pipeline. In a later analysis, each TCR beta chain was defined by its CDR3 amino acid sequence together with its V-gene family, and reads without a unique V-gene family were excluded. A later analysis removed several hundred highly shared, low-generation-probability nucleotide sequences to deal with suspected cross-contamination and a sequencing artifact. In a later analysis, a clonal expansion index was calculated for each public chain from normalized within-repertoire ranks of inferred template counts. In a later analysis, generation probabilities were computed using a VDJ recombination model fitted to out-of-frame rearrangements, and the results were checked against IGoR. Hypergeometric tests were used in a later analysis to score TCR-TCR, TCR-HLA and TCR-CMV co-occurrence, with a repertoire-size bias correction applied to the TCR pairs. In a later analysis, false discovery rates were estimated by permuting HLA or CMV assignments 20 times. In a later analysis, co-occurring TCRs were grouped with DBSCAN, and TCRdist sequence similarity was added when clustering was performed within HLA-allele-positive subsets. Co-occurrence clustering excluded repertoires with fewer than 30,000 or more than 120,000 public chains, plus five with anomalous nucleotide sharing. Held by TCRdb, this immuneACCESS table contains in-frame sequences only and omits some clones. Under half of the omission traces to an unresolved V gene where checked; the cause of the rest is unknown. The V and J calls and clone size come from that table; D and trimming were worked out from the DNA. The sample yields about 150,000 clones; over 60% were counted once. The ten top clones hold around 2.9% of the sample.

In total, just over 650 healthy bone marrow donors made up the cohort. At the time of sampling, all cohort members were nominally healthy, though unrecorded immune exposures were likely present. The donor was CMV seropositive and was included in the group of 250 to 350 seropositive cohort members. Each donor provided a peripheral blood sample, and peripheral blood mononuclear cells were used for TCR beta sequencing. The Qiagen DNeasy Blood Extraction Kit was used to extract genomic DNA from the blood cell samples. Results the study describes overall, beyond this receptor: Some IMGT-functional V segments, including TRBV6-2 and TRBV6-3, could not be told apart with the 87-base-pair reads, so those segments were excluded. A further reported finding was that TCR beta sequences accurately predicted the HLA-A and HLA-B alleles for most subjects in the first cohort. Sequencing depth was assumed to be roughly uniform across donors in the presence/absence analyses, though that assumption may not hold. Strong co-occurrence of HLA alleles, especially DR and DQ, made assigning TCR associations to individual alleles difficult. V-gene and J-gene trimming of TCR beta chains was associated with a missense DCLRE1C variant in a later genetic analysis, and the association was replicated in an independent cohort. In a later analysis, HLA-associated TCR beta chains were found to be more clonally expanded and to have lower generation probabilities than equally common non-associated chains. A later analysis associated around 16,000 TCR beta sequences with specific HLA alleles at a false discovery rate of 0.05. For the cohort, immune exposure information was limited to CMV serostatus. Correlated functional status among segregating V segments might be attributable to linkage disequilibrium, but an unknown experimental factor could not be ruled out. The classifier was reported to diagnose cytomegalovirus status with high specificity and sensitivity in both the original cohort and the validation cohort. In a later analysis, TCR association rates were found to vary across HLA loci, with the most associated TCRs seen for DRB1 alleles and the fewest for HLA-C alleles. This cohort had only TCR beta chains sequenced, and the lack of alpha or paired-chain data limited which features could be detected. The study gave a list of under 200 TCR beta chains associated with cytomegalovirus. A cluster of highly shared sequence variants was judged likely to be a technical artifact of the sequencing pipeline. About 15 rarely observed V segments, including chromosome 9 orphons, were excluded from the earlier analysis of a few hundred of the donors because counts were too low. An earlier analysis of around 600 of the donors showed that most TCR beta V segments appeared in productive rearrangements either about 87% or about 30% of the time, which broadly matched IMGT annotations. In vitro tests confirmed that a few of the cytomegalovirus-associated TCR beta chains recognize cytomegalovirus antigens. A later genetic analysis reported fewer N-insertions in productive TCRs among donors in an Asian-associated ancestry cluster than the roughly 700-donor mean. Because HLA typing was unavailable for some donors at each locus, only the typed subset was used in association tests. The authors suggested that the approach could potentially be generalized to other disease states and immunological phenotypes. Most CMV-associated TCR beta chains appeared to be HLA-restricted in a later analysis, and the HLA associations seemed to be driven largely by CMV exposure. A later analysis reported that several top co-occurrence clusters appeared linked to parvovirus B19, influenza, CMV and Epstein-Barr virus. Across donors, most TCR sequences were observed very rarely, whereas some public TCRs were present in many individuals.

As to this clone: The antigen it recognizes is unknown. No base quality information exists; no much larger clone differs at one position.

This TCR was recovered from a man aged 40-50 years in good health and CMV-seropositive. Specimen: PBMCs. The chain is encoded by TRBV27 joined to TRBJ2-6; tentative D gene TRBD2, with 6 bases matching. CDR3 reads: CASSLGGSSGANVLTF. The nucleotides read TGTGCCAGCAGTTTAGGAGGGTCCTCTGGGGCCAACGTCCTGACTTTC.